What follows is one TCR beta chain and its context. The table came from immunoSEQ multiplex PCR; TCRdb's copy has only in-frame clones and leaves some out. The sample has around 68,000 clones, approximately 90% seen once. The data were taken from a study of OX40 agonist ivuxolimab in advanced cancers. Background on the study: Dose-escalation patients suffered from hepatocellular carcinoma, melanoma, renal cell or head and neck cancer. Patients achieving partial responses numbered three: one hepatocellular carcinoma case and two cutaneous melanoma cases.

CDR3 length equals 13 residues. J gave up 4 bases and V 6 bases, and 4 bases lay outside the gene matches. Germline loops: CDR1 MDHEN, CDR2 SYDVKM. This clonotype was obtained from an adult with an advanced solid tumor such as melanoma, head and neck, liver or kidney cancer. V is TRBV28 and J is TRBJ1-2; 8 bases are shared with TRBD1. The sequencing used CD4+ or CD8+ T cells sorted from blood, collected in a trial of the OX40 agonist ivuxolimab. CDR3 sequence: CASRGDRSYGYTF. The CDR3 bases are TGTGCCAGCAGGGGGGACAGGTCCTATGGCTACACCTTC.